Listed below are T cell receptor beta chains from one sample, sequenced in a study of blood T cell repertoires in COVID-19. Assay used: immunoSEQ multiplex PCR; TCRdb lists only in-frame clones, some missing. The sample yields around 310,000 clones, roughly 90% seen once. The source material was PBMCs or T cells enriched from blood (not recorded which). These receptors were collected from a woman aged 25 to 39 who had recovered from COVID-19. The CDR3 runs from the conserved cysteine through the conserved F or W. D genes are given only for firm matches. The listing skips clone size in some rows; elsewhere it reads once, few, many or a size class.

few,TRBJ2-7,NA,TRBV5-1,CASSLGGYEQYF,TGCGCCAGCAGCTTGGGAGGCTACGAGCAGTACTTC
NA,TRBJ1-6,TRBD1,TRBV7-2,CASSLTGAPQSPLHF,TGTGCCAGCAGCTTGACAGGGGCTCCACAATCACCCCTCCACTTT
once,TRBJ2-7,NA,TRBV20-1,CSAPRLYEQYF,TGCAGTGCCCCCAGACTTTACGAGCAGTACTTC
NA,TRBJ2-3,TRBD2,TRBV12-5,CASGLVLGREGTDTQYF,TGTGCTAGTGGTTTGGTACTCGGGCGGGAGGGAACAGATACGCAGTATTTT
once,TRBJ2-2,TRBD2,TRBV3-1/TRBV3-2,CASSPLGGYNTGELFF,TGTGCCAGCAGCCCTCTGGGGGGGTACAACACCGGGGAGCTGTTTTTT
few,TRBJ2-6,NA,TRBV4-1,CASSQAQGFSGANVLTF,TGCGCCAGCAGCCAAGCACAGGGATTCTCTGGGGCCAACGTCCTGACTTTC
once,TRBJ1-2,NA,TRBV4-3,CASSQEAGDLYGYTF,TGCGCCAGCAGCCAAGAGGCAGGGGACCTCTATGGCTACACCTTC
NA,TRBJ1-1,NA,TRBV29-1,CSGTGMNTEAFF,TGCAGCGGAACAGGGATGAACACTGAAGCTTTCTTT
NA,TRBJ1-2,TRBD1,TRBV23-1,CASSHNRTGGSYGYTF,TGCGCCAGCAGTCATAATCGGACAGGAGGTAGCTATGGCTACACCTTC
NA,TRBJ1-1,NA,TRBV11-2,CASSLIRGMNTEAFF,TGTGCCAGCAGCTTAATTCGGGGGATGAACACTGAAGCTTTCTTT
NA,TRBJ2-5,NA,TRBV21-1,CASSKMRKTQYF,TGTGCCAGCAGCAAAATGCGAAAGACCCAGTACTTC
NA,TRBJ2-2,TRBD2,TRBV27,CASRGLAGHGELFF,TGTGCCAGCAGGGGACTAGCGGGACACGGGGAGCTGTTTTTT
NA,TRBJ2-2,NA,TRBV6-4,CASSDRGTGELFF,TGTGCCAGCAGTGACAGGGGAACCGGGGAGCTGTTTTTT
NA,TRBJ2-7,NA,TRBV24-1,CATSDSPPGSFEQYF,TGTGCCACCAGTGATTCTCCCCCAGGGTCCTTCGAGCAGTACTTC
NA,TRBJ2-7,NA,TRBV7-9,CASSFRSSYEQYF,TGTGCCAGCAGCTTTAGGAGCTCCTACGAGCAGTACTTC
NA,TRBJ1-4,NA,TRBV7-9,CASSPSFLGATNEKLFF,TGTGCCAGCAGCCCATCCTTCTTAGGGGCAACTAATGAAAAACTGTTTTTT
NA,TRBJ1-2,TRBD1,TRBV7-2,CASSLGLTGGENYGYTF,TGTGCCAGCAGCTTAGGGCTAACAGGGGGGGAAAACTATGGCTACACCTTC
NA,TRBJ2-3,NA,TRBV7-2,CASSFLDTQYF,TGTGCCAGCAGCTTCTTGGATACGCAGTATTTT
NA,TRBJ1-4,TRBD1,TRBV5-1,CASSHWGQANEKLFF,TGCGCCAGCAGCCATTGGGGACAGGCTAATGAAAAACTGTTTTTT
NA,TRBJ2-1,NA,TRBV18,CASSPTSGPYNEQFF,TGTGCCAGCTCACCCACGAGCGGCCCTTACAATGAGCAGTTCTTC
NA,TRBJ1-1,TRBD1,TRBV6-4,CASRPRTGGMNTEAFF,TGTGCCAGCAGACCGAGGACAGGGGGAATGAACACTGAAGCTTTCTTT
NA,TRBJ1-1,NA,TRBV5-1,CASSLPGQVNTEAFF,TGCGCCAGCAGCTTGCCTGGGCAGGTCAACACTGAAGCTTTCTTT
once,TRBJ2-5,NA,TRBV7-2,CATANRETQYF,TGTGCGACGGCAAACAGGGAGACCCAGTACTTC
NA,TRBJ2-2,NA,TRBV10-3,CAITLLESGELFF,TGTGCCATCACCCTGTTAGAGTCCGGGGAGCTGTTTTTT
NA,TRBJ1-1,NA,TRBV20-1,CSAREGPEAFF,TGCAGTGCTCGGGAGGGACCTGAAGCTTTCTTT
NA,TRBJ2-3,TRBD1,TRBV5-1,CASSPRQGVTDTQYF,TGCGCCAGCAGCCCTCGACAGGGGGTCACAGATACGCAGTATTTT
NA,TRBJ2-7,TRBD2,TRBV13,CASSHTGLSDLAVYEQYF,TGTGCCAGCAGTCATACGGGGCTTTCGGATCTAGCGGTCTACGAGCAGTACTTC
NA,TRBJ2-7,NA,TRBV5-4,CASSFYYEQYF,TGTGCCAGCAGCTTCTACTACGAGCAGTACTTC
NA,TRBJ2-3,NA,TRBV29-1,CSASPGILNTDTQYF,TGCAGCGCCTCCCCGGGAATACTAAACACAGATACGCAGTATTTT
NA,TRBJ1-1,NA,TRBV27,CASRRRSGTENTEAFF,TGTGCCAGCAGGCGAAGATCCGGGACTGAGAACACTGAAGCTTTCTTT